This is a list of T cell receptor beta chains from one sample in a study of blood T cell repertoires in COVID-19. Assay: immunoSEQ multiplex PCR; the TCRdb copy retains only in-frame clones and omits some. Of roughly 380,000 clones detected, roughly 90% appear once; the ten largest clones hold approximately 0.97%. The sample was PBMCs or T cells enriched from blood (not recorded which). The receptors stem from a woman aged 25 to 39 who had been exposed to COVID-19. Each CDR3 is given with its conserved first and last residue. D genes are given only for firm matches.

cdr3_aa: CASSVEGAGQFF; cdr3_nt: TGTGCCAGCAGCGTAGAGGGGGCCGGGCAGTTCTTC; v_call: TRBV9; d_call: TRBD1; j_call: TRBJ2-1
cdr3_aa: CASSDGGAEGYTF; cdr3_nt: TGTGCCAGCAGTGACGGGGGGGCGGAGGGCTACACCTTC; v_call: TRBV6-4; d_call: -; j_call: TRBJ1-2
cdr3_aa: CASSFTQRAYEQYF; cdr3_nt: TGTGCCAGCAGTTTTACACAGCGGGCCTACGAGCAGTACTTC; v_call: TRBV27; d_call: -; j_call: TRBJ2-7
cdr3_aa: CATSRGPVEAFF; cdr3_nt: TGTGCCACCAGCAGAGGTCCAGTGGAAGCTTTCTTT; v_call: TRBV15; d_call: -; j_call: TRBJ1-1
cdr3_aa: CASSLEADTEAFF; cdr3_nt: TGTGCCAGCAGCCTAGAGGCCGACACTGAAGCTTTCTTT; v_call: TRBV11-3; d_call: -; j_call: TRBJ1-1
cdr3_aa: CASRFGWGDRNYGYTF; cdr3_nt: TGTGCCAGTAGATTCGGCTGGGGGGATCGGAACTATGGCTACACCTTC; v_call: TRBV19; d_call: -; j_call: TRBJ1-2
cdr3_aa: CASSEQRVFRDQPQHF; cdr3_nt: TGTGCCAGCAGTGAACAGCGAGTTTTCAGGGATCAGCCCCAGCATTTT; v_call: TRBV6-1; d_call: -; j_call: TRBJ1-5
cdr3_aa: CASSLGLLRGEQYF; cdr3_nt: TGTGCCAGCAGTTTGGGACTCCTTCGGGGAGAGCAGTACTTC; v_call: TRBV28; d_call: -; j_call: TRBJ2-7
cdr3_aa: CASSYSRGNGEKLFF; cdr3_nt: TGTGCCAGCAGTTACTCGAGAGGGAACGGCGAAAAACTGTTTTTT; v_call: TRBV6-5; d_call: -; j_call: TRBJ1-4
cdr3_aa: CASSLVRRGPSHYGYTF; cdr3_nt: TGTGCCAGCAGCTTAGTTAGAAGAGGCCCCTCGCACTATGGCTACACCTTC; v_call: TRBV11-2; d_call: -; j_call: TRBJ1-2